Sequencing of this T cell receptor (beta chain) was carried out in a study of blood T cell repertoires in COVID-19. Study-wide context: The United States, Italy and Spain supplied acute and convalescent COVID-19 samples. The cDNA or gDNA used as material had been derived from T cells, B-cell-depleted T cells, or PBMCs.

Original analysis: For nucleated cells, counts were estimated from reference gene primer amplification. This table comes from immunoSEQ multiplex PCR, and its TCRdb copy is limited to in-frame clones, with some not included. V and J calls plus clone size are reproduced from that table; the DNA served to infer D and trimming. The sample gives about 210,000 clones, about 84% of which show up once; roughly 7.8% is in the top ten. This clone was found a few times. With 4 bases removed from V and 8 bases from J, the gap between germline ends came to 6 bases. The length of the CDR3 is 11 residues. The chain links TRBV6-7 to TRBJ1-5; D is undetermined. Being an ORF, TRBV6-7 has a function that is uncertain. This TCR was recovered from an elderly woman with COVID-19, enrolled during active disease. The material sequenced was peripheral blood. For the CDR3, the DNA is TGTGCCAGCAGTTCCCCCAAGCCCCAGCATTTT. Amino acid sequence: CASSSPKPQHF.